This T cell receptor (beta chain) was captured in a study of blood T cells in healthy people across ages. As for the study in general: Template switching retrieved approximately one barcoded beta molecule for each two T cells.

As to this clonotype: The junction and the germline gene differ at one end; a read error may be behind it.

A sample-barcoded 5' primer and a J-beta primer mix were used in a second PCR of roughly 7 to 11 cycles. TCRdb reprocessed the 5' RACE reads with MiXCR, giving one entry per CDR3 protein. The table shows about 680,000 distinct CDR3 sequences, with roughly 49% occurring only once. What was sequenced was blood. This clonotype was obtained from a woman in her fifties or sixties in good health.

The chain's CDR3 is CASSFVESNTGKLFF. The CDR3 region has the DNA TGCGCCAGCAGCTTTGTAGAGTCCAACACCGGGAAGCTGTTTTTT. The chain recombines TRBV5-1 with TRBJ2-2, with D possibly TRBD2 on 5 matching bases. The germline CDR1 and CDR2 sequences are SGHRS and YFSETQ. CDR3 size: 15 residues.